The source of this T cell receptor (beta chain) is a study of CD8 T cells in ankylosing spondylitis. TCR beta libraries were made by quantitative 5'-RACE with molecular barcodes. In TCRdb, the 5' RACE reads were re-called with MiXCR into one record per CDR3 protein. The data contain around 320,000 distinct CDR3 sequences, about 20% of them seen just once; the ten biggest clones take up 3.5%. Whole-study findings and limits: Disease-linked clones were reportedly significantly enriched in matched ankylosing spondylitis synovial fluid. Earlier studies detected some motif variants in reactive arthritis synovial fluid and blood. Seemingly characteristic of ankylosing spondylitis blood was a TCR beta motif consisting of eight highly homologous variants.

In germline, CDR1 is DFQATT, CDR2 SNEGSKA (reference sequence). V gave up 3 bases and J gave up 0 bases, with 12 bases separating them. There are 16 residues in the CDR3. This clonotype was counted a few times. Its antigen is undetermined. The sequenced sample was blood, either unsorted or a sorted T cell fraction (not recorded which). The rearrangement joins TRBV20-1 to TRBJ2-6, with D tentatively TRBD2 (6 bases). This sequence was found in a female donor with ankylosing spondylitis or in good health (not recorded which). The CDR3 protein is CSARTKGLSGANVLTF. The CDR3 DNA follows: TGCAGTGCTAGGACCAAGGGACTCTCTGGGGCCAACGTCCTGACTTTC.